Listed here are 15 T cell receptor beta chains from one sample, sequenced in a study of a mutant IDH1 vaccine in newly diagnosed glioma. Time point given: baseline, week 1 (first vaccination visit). The treatment was: pre-vaccination baseline after standard-of-care therapy. The protocol was immunoSEQ multiplex PCR, while the TCRdb copy is restricted to in-frame clones and leaves out a portion. Here the sample spans some 87,000 clones, roughly 77% being singletons. The sequences come from PBMCs, collected from a glioma patient treated with radiotherapy, temozolomide or both. All receptors come from a man aged 35 to 55 with glioma.

The chain carries TRBV19 and TRBJ1-4; 9 nucleotides match TRBD1. Trimming removed 9 bases from V and 8 bases from J; junction bases left unmatched: 10. CDR1 is LNHDA, CDR2 SQIVND, per germline (reference sequence). This CDR3 is built from 14 residues. The CDR3 spells CASRTGGYREKLFF. The DNA for the CDR3 is TGTGCCAGCAGAACAGGGGGCTATCGAGAAAAACTGTTTTTT.

V usage is TRBV9 and J usage is TRBJ2-1; TRBD2 agrees at 8 bases. Per the germline V gene, CDR1 is SGDLS and CDR2 is YYNGEE. The V gene end was trimmed by 0 bases and the J gene end by 4 bases; junction bases not matched to a gene: 3. This CDR3 spans 15 amino acids. The CDR3 reads CASSVDPGGYNEQFF. The CDR3 nucleotides read TGTGCCAGCAGCGTAGATCCGGGAGGGTACAATGAGCAGTTCTTC.

This rearrangement joins TRBV7-2 to TRBJ1-4; 7 positions agree with TRBD1. V lost 7 bases to trimming and J lost 3 bases; unmatched junction nucleotides: 5. Germline V gene sequence: CDR1 SGHTA, CDR2 FQGNSA. There are 14 residues in the CDR3. CDR3 DNA: TGTGCCAGCACCCCGACAGGGCCTAATGAAAAACTGTTTTTT. It codes for CASTPTGPNEKLFF.

The CDR3: CASSFGPGREGTGELFF. CDR3 coding DNA: TGTGCCAGCAGTTTCGGTCCGGGGCGGGAGGGTACCGGGGAGCTGTTTTTT. This chain joins TRBV27 and TRBJ2-2; 9 bases align to TRBD2. The CDR3 is made up of 17 amino acids. The trim removed 3 bases at V and 5 bases at J, leaving 10 bases unmatched. From germline, CDR1 is MNHEY and CDR2 SMNVEV (reference sequence).

The J gene is TRBJ2-1, the V gene TRBV19, with D perhaps assigned TRBD1 or TRBD2 (5 bases each). The V gene's germline CDR1 is LNHDA and CDR2 SQIVND (reference sequence). Trimming left V 3 bases short and J 9 bases short, with 24 bases between. The length of the CDR3 is 17 residues. This chain's CDR3 is CASSIGGGRLSRSEQFF. CDR3 coding DNA: TGTGCCAGTAGTATTGGGGGTGGGAGACTCTCAAGGAGTGAGCAGTTCTTC.

Here the CDR3 DNA reads TGTGCCAGCAGTTTATCCGGGAGTACTTCCTACGAGCAGTACTTC. It is translated as CASSLSGSTSYEQYF. The genes are TRBV28 and TRBJ2-7; a weak D match, TRBD2 (6 bases). The length of the CDR3 is 15 residues. The V end was cut by 1 base, the J end by 1 base, with 11 bases between. Germline V gene lookup returns CDR1 MDHEN and CDR2 SYDVKM. The whole variable domain, filled in from reference TRBV28 and TRBJ2-7, reads DVKVTQSSRYLVKRTGEKVFLECVQDMDHENMFWYRQDPGLGLRLIYFSYDVKMKEKGDIPEGYSVSREKKERFSLILESASTNQTSMYLCASSLSGSTSYEQYFGPGTRLTVT.

The chain is built from TRBV19 and TRBJ1-5, with 7 bases identical to TRBD1. Germline values: CDR1 LNHDA, CDR2 SQIVND (reference sequence). CDR3 length: 15 amino acids. Losses at the gene ends were 7 bases for V and 2 bases for J; bases not matched to a gene: 8. DNA for the CDR3: TGTGCCAGTACCAGATTCGGGACAGGCAATCAGCCCCAGCATTTT. Protein sequence: CASTRFGTGNQPQHF.

The chain is built from TRBV29-1 and TRBJ2-6; D is undetermined. Germline CDR1 SQVTM, CDR2 ANQGSEA. The CDR3 is 14 residues long. V lost 3 bases and J lost 0, with 6 bases in between. The CDR3 reads CSVEGISGANVLTF. In DNA, the CDR3 is TGCAGCGTTGAGGGGATCTCTGGGGCCAACGTCCTGACTTTC. Filled out from reference TRBV29-1 and TRBJ2-6, the complete variable domain reads SAVISQKPSRDICQRGTSLTIQCQVDSQVTMMFWYRQQPGQSLTLIATANQGSEATYESGFVIDKFPISRPNLTFSTLTVSNMSPEDSSIYLCSVEGISGANVLTFGAGSRLTVL.

The chain uses TRBV2 and TRBJ2-7, with 8 bases identical to TRBD1. From germline, CDR1 is SNHLY and CDR2 FYNNEI. The CDR3 covers 14 residues. Trimming cost V 7 bases and J 0 bases; bases outside gene matches: 5. The CDR3 loop reads CASTTGGSSYEQYF. In nucleotides, the CDR3 is TGTGCCAGCACTACAGGGGGGAGCTCCTACGAGCAGTACTTC.

The chain couples TRBV7-2 to TRBJ2-6; TRBD1 matches 10 bases. The CDR3 sequence is 18 residues long. Germline values: CDR1 SGHTA, CDR2 FQGNSA. Germline trimming cut 5 bases from V and 2 bases from J; bases unmatched to any gene: 9. CDR3: CASSLTGGALAGANVLTF. CDR3 coding DNA: TGTGCCAGCAGCCTGACAGGGGGCGCCTTAGCTGGGGCCAACGTCCTGACTTTC.

The CDR3 loop reads CATSRELMAPGAFF. CDR3 nucleotides: TGTGCCACCAGCAGAGAGCTAATGGCCCCTGGGGCTTTCTTT. This chain uses TRBV15 with TRBJ1-1; D remains unclear. The germline V gene has CDR1 LNHNV and CDR2 YYDKDF (reference sequence). Trimming stripped 0 bases from V and 11 bases from J, with 16 bases between. The CDR3 spans 14 residues. Drawing the rest from reference TRBV15 and TRBJ1-1, the complete variable domain is DAMVIQNPRYQVTQFGKPVTLSCSQTLNHNVMYWYQQKSSQAPKLLFHYYDKDFNNEADTPDNFQSRRPNTSFCFLDIRSPGLGDTAMYLCATSRELMAPGAFFGQGTRLTVV.

The chain has TRBV7-6 and TRBJ2-1; D is unresolved. The CDR3 is made up of 15 amino acids. V was trimmed by 0 bases and J by 4 bases, leaving 10 bases between them. CDR1 and CDR2 (germline): SGHVS, FNYEAQ. CDR3 sequence: CASSLAATRYNEQFF. CDR3 nucleotide sequence: TGTGCCAGCAGCTTAGCCGCGACACGTTACAATGAGCAGTTCTTC.

This chain joins TRBV29-1 and TRBJ2-7; 10 bases are shared with TRBD1. Trimming took 2 bases from V and 6 from J; bases not matched to a gene: 7. The CDR3 covers 14 residues. CDR1 SQVTM and CDR2 ANQGSEA come from the germline V gene. This CDR3 reads CSVERRDRGLEQYF. For the CDR3, the DNA is TGCAGCGTTGAAAGGCGGGACAGGGGTCTCGAGCAGTACTTC.

The J gene is TRBJ1-2, the V gene TRBV28, with a weak D call TRBD1 (5 bases). The CDR3 has 13 residues. V shed 4 bases and J shed 8 bases, with 14 bases lying between them. Per germline, CDR1 MDHEN and CDR2 SYDVKM. CDR3 sequence: CASSWDWDRGYTF. The CDR3 DNA sequence: TGTGCCAGCAGTTGGGACTGGGATCGGGGCTACACCTTC.

The gene calls are TRBV6-1 and TRBJ1-2; no firm D call. V was shortened by 1 base and J by 8 bases, with 11 bases between the two germline ends. The CDR3 totals 13 residues. Germline V CDR1 and CDR2: MNHNS, SASEGT. The CDR3: CASSEVASLGYTF. The CDR3 DNA reads as TGTGCCAGCAGTGAAGTCGCCAGCCTCGGCTACACCTTC.